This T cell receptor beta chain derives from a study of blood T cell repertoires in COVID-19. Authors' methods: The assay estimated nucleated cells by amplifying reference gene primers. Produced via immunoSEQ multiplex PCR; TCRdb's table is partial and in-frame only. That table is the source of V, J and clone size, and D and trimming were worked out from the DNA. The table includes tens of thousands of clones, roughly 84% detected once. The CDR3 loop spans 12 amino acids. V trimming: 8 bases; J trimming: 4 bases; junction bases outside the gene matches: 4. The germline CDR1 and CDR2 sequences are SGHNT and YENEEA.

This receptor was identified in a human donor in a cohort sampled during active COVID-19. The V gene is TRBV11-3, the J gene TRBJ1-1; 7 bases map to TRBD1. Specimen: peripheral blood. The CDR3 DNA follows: TGTGCCAGCTCCACAGGGGCCACTGAAGCTTTCTTT. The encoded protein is CASSTGATEAFF. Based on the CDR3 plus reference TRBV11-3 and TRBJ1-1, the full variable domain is EAGVVQSPRYKIIEKKQPVAFWCNPISGHNTLYWYLQNLGQGPELLIRYENEEAVDDSQLPKDRFSAERLKGVDSTLKIQPAELGDSAVYLCASSTGATEAFFGQGTRLTVV.